This T cell receptor (beta chain) was recorded in a study of blood T cell repertoires in COVID-19. Study summary: Collection of acute and convalescent COVID-19 samples took place in the United States, Italy and Spain.

Sequencing was performed with immunoSEQ multiplex PCR; in TCRdb, only in-frame clones are kept and a portion is missing. Seen here are nearly 250,000 clones, 85% observed once, and the top ten hold 9.1%. The V gene's germline CDR1 is MGHRA and CDR2 YSYEKL. CDR3 length: 18 residues. Trimming shortened V by 3 bases and J by 1 base, and 16 bases separated the two germline ends. This TCR was recovered from a woman between 45 and 60 years old with acute COVID-19. Source material: PBMCs or T cells enriched from blood (not recorded which). The chain links TRBV4-1 to TRBJ2-6, with D tentatively TRBD1 (7 bases). The CDR3 spells CASSHPPTGRSGANVLTF. The CDR3 bases are TGCGCCAGCAGCCACCCTCCGACAGGGAGGTCTGGGGCCAACGTCCTGACTTTC.